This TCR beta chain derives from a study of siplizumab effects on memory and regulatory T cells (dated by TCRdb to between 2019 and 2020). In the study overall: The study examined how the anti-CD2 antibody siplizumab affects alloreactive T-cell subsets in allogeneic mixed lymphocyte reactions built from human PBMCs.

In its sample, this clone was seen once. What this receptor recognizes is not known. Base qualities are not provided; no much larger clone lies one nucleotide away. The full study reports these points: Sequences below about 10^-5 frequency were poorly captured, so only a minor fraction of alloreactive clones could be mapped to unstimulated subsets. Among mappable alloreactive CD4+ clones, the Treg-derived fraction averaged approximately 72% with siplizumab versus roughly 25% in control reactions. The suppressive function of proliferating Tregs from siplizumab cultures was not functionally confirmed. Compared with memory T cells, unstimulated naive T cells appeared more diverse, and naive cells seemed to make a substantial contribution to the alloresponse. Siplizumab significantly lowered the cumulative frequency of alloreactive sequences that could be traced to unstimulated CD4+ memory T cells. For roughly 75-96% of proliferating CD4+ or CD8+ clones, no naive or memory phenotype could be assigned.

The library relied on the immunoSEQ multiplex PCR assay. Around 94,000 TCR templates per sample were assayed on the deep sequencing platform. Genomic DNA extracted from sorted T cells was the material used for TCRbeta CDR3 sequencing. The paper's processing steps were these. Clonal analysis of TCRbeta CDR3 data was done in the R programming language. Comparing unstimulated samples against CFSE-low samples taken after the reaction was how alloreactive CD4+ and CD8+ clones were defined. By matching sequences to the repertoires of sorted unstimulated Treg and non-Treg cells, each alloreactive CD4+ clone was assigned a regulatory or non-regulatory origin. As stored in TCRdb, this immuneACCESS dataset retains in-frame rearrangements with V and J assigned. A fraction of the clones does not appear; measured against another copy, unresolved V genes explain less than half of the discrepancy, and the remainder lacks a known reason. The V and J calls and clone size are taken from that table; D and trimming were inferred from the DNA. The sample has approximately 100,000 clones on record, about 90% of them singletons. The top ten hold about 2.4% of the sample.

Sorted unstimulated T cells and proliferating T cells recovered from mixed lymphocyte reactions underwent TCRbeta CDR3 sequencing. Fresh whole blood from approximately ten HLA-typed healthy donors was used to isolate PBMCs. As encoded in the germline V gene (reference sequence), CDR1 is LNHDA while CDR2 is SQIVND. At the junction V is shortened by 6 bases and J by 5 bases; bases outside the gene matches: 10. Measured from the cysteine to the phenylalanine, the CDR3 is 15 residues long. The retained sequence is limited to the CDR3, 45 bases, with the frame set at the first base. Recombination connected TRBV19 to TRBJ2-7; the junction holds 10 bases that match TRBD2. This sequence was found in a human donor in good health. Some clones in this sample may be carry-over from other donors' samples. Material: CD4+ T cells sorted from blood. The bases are TGTGCCAGTAGCCCTAGCGGGAGCCGACCACACGAGCAGTACTTC. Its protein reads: CASSPSGSRPHEQYF. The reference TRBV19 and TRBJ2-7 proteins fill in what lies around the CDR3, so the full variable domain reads DGGITQSPKYLFRKEGQNVTLSCEQNLNHDAMYWYRQDPGQGLRLIYYSQIVNDFQKGDIAEGYSVSREKKESFPLTVTSAQKNPTAFYLCASSPSGSRPHEQYFGPGTRLTVT.